Listed here is a single T cell receptor beta chain. Its antigen remains unknown. This sample is part of a study of Ad26.COV2.S vaccination and SARS-CoV-2 variants. Study background: Donor got 5x10^10 or 1x10^11 viral particles of Ad26.COV2.S.

Trimming at V came to 4 bases and at J to 3 bases, leaving 0 bases not matched to a gene. The CDR3 consists of 14 residues. CDR1 SGHTA and CDR2 FQGTGA come from the germline V gene. Treatment reported: 15 to 20 received Ad26.COV2.S at low or high dose, single or two shots; roughly five received placebo; per-sample allocation not given. On day 63 after the first injection, vaccine and placebo recipients gave samples. Some clones are missing from TCRdb's copy, which holds only in-frame ones; the method was immunoSEQ multiplex PCR. The profile shows about 680,000 clones, 70% to 90% of them singletons. Study observations and caveats: The study found similar non-spike TCR breadth in vaccine and placebo recipients. Individuals receiving vaccine had higher spike-specific TCR breadth than placebo recipients did.

The material sequenced was peripheral blood, taken in a trial of Ad26.COV2.S vaccine versus placebo. This clonotype was obtained from a person between 18 and 65 years old who received the Ad26.COV2.S COVID-19 vaccine or a placebo. V gene TRBV7-3 combines with J gene TRBJ2-2; TRBD1 aligns across 9 bases. CDR3 loop: CASSWDRDTGELFF. The CDR3 DNA reads TGTGCCAGCAGCTGGGACAGGGACACCGGGGAGCTGTTTTTT.